This is a list of T cell receptor beta chains from one sample in a study of cytomegalovirus exposure and HLA in healthy donors. This table comes from immunoSEQ multiplex PCR, and its TCRdb copy is limited to in-frame clones, with some not included. The sample lists tens of thousands of clones; about 90% were seen once. Material: PBMCs. Source of these receptors: a woman aged 18-35 years in good health and CMV-seropositive. Each CDR3 is given with its conserved first and last residue. Fields, in order: V gene, D gene, J gene, clone size, CDR3 protein, CDR3 DNA. D genes are given only for firm matches. Not all rows give a size; the values are once, few, many and, for expanded clones, a class.

v_call: TRBV7-2
d_call: TRBD2
j_call: TRBJ2-1
clone_size: .
cdr3_aa: CASSLLAGVYNEQFF
cdr3_nt: TGTGCCAGCAGCTTATTAGCGGGAGTCTACAATGAGCAGTTCTTC

v_call: TRBV7-9
d_call: TRBD2
j_call: TRBJ2-5
clone_size: .
cdr3_aa: CASSSLGGSLETQYF
cdr3_nt: TGTGCCAGCAGCTCGTTAGGCGGGAGTTTGGAGACCCAGTACTTC

v_call: TRBV4-1
d_call: TRBD1
j_call: TRBJ1-1
clone_size: once
cdr3_aa: CASSHPGQGDTEAFF
cdr3_nt: TGCGCCAGCAGCCACCCGGGACAGGGCGACACTGAAGCTTTCTTT

v_call: TRBV4-1
d_call: .
j_call: TRBJ2-3
clone_size: .
cdr3_aa: CASSQVAADSDTQYF
cdr3_nt: TGCGCCAGCAGCCAAGTTGCTGCGGACTCAGATACGCAGTATTTT

v_call: TRBV9
d_call: TRBD2
j_call: TRBJ2-7
clone_size: .
cdr3_aa: CASSPGLAGRSYEQYF
cdr3_nt: TGTGCCAGCAGCCCCGGACTAGCGGGAAGGTCCTACGAGCAGTACTTC

v_call: TRBV9
d_call: TRBD1
j_call: TRBJ2-2
clone_size: once
cdr3_aa: CASNPTGGQNGELFF
cdr3_nt: TGTGCCAGCAACCCGACAGGGGGTCAGAACGGGGAGCTGTTTTTT

v_call: TRBV7-2
d_call: TRBD2
j_call: TRBJ2-3
clone_size: .
cdr3_aa: CASSSGLAADTQYF
cdr3_nt: TGTGCCAGCAGCTCAGGACTAGCGGCAGATACGCAGTATTTT

v_call: TRBV15
d_call: .
j_call: TRBJ2-1
clone_size: .
cdr3_aa: CATSRDRAAIHGLFF
cdr3_nt: TGTGCCACCAGCAGAGACCGAGCGGCGATTCATGGGCTGTTCTTC

v_call: TRBV27
d_call: TRBD1
j_call: TRBJ1-4
clone_size: .
cdr3_aa: CASSPFRDRHEKLFF
cdr3_nt: TGTGCCAGCAGTCCTTTCCGGGACAGGCATGAAAAACTGTTTTTT

v_call: TRBV6-6
d_call: .
j_call: TRBJ2-5
clone_size: .
cdr3_aa: CASRRTEIEGAQYF
cdr3_nt: TGTGCCAGCAGGCGGACTGAGATCGAGGGGGCCCAGTACTTC

v_call: TRBV5-6
d_call: TRBD2
j_call: TRBJ2-7
clone_size: .
cdr3_aa: CASSLRNLLAGRTEQYF
cdr3_nt: TGTGCCAGCAGCTTGAGGAACCTTCTAGCGGGGAGGACCGAGCAGTACTTC

v_call: TRBV27
d_call: TRBD1
j_call: TRBJ1-6
clone_size: .
cdr3_aa: CASSFLGTANSPLHF
cdr3_nt: TGTGCCAGCAGTTTCCTCGGGACAGCGAATTCACCCCTCCACTTT

v_call: TRBV6-1
d_call: TRBD1
j_call: TRBJ1-5
clone_size: .
cdr3_aa: CASSLNRGHQPQHF
cdr3_nt: TGTGCCAGCAGCCTTAACAGGGGGCATCAGCCCCAGCATTTT

v_call: TRBV15
d_call: TRBD1
j_call: TRBJ1-1
clone_size: .
cdr3_aa: CATSSTNRGWTEAFF
cdr3_nt: TGTGCCACCAGCAGTACAAACAGGGGTTGGACTGAAGCTTTCTTT

v_call: TRBV29-1
d_call: TRBD2
j_call: TRBJ2-3
clone_size: .
cdr3_aa: CSVCEGGTSRTDTQYF
cdr3_nt: TGCAGCGTTTGTGAAGGGGGGACTAGCCGCACAGATACGCAGTATTTT

v_call: TRBV19
d_call: .
j_call: TRBJ2-5
clone_size: .
cdr3_aa: CASSIDRGLNQETQYF
cdr3_nt: TGTGCCAGTAGTATAGATCGGGGACTGAACCAAGAGACCCAGTACTTC

v_call: TRBV2
d_call: .
j_call: TRBJ1-6
clone_size: .
cdr3_aa: CASSGGDSYNSPLHF
cdr3_nt: TGTGCCAGCAGTGGGGGGGACTCCTATAATTCACCCCTCCACTTT

v_call: TRBV28
d_call: TRBD1
j_call: TRBJ2-1
clone_size: .
cdr3_aa: CASSFVDRGPFNEQFF
cdr3_nt: TGTGCCAGCAGTTTCGTGGACAGGGGGCCCTTCAATGAGCAGTTCTTC

v_call: TRBV4-1
d_call: TRBD1
j_call: TRBJ1-4
clone_size: .
cdr3_aa: CASSLRGPQNEKLFF
cdr3_nt: TGCGCCAGCAGCCTCAGGGGGCCCCAAAATGAAAAACTGTTTTTT

v_call: TRBV11-2
d_call: .
j_call: TRBJ2-5
clone_size: .
cdr3_aa: CASSLDASFQETQYF
cdr3_nt: TGTGCCAGCAGCTTAGATGCGTCTTTCCAAGAGACCCAGTACTTC

v_call: TRBV10-3
d_call: TRBD1
j_call: TRBJ1-2
clone_size: .
cdr3_aa: CAVQGAGVGYGYTF
cdr3_nt: TGTGCCGTTCAGGGGGCGGGAGTTGGCTATGGCTACACCTTC

v_call: TRBV28
d_call: .
j_call: TRBJ2-1
clone_size: .
cdr3_aa: CASSPPVDTLDNEQFF
cdr3_nt: TGTGCCAGCAGTCCCCCAGTGGACACTTTAGACAATGAGCAGTTCTTC

v_call: TRBV7-6
d_call: .
j_call: TRBJ1-1
clone_size: .
cdr3_aa: CASSALDRKNTEAFF
cdr3_nt: TGTGCCAGCAGCGCACTGGACAGAAAGAACACTGAAGCTTTCTTT

v_call: TRBV18
d_call: .
j_call: TRBJ1-4
clone_size: .
cdr3_aa: CASSPGRGSVEKLFF
cdr3_nt: TGTGCCAGCTCACCAGGGCGAGGGTCGGTTGAAAAACTGTTTTTT

v_call: TRBV30
d_call: .
j_call: TRBJ1-1
clone_size: .
cdr3_aa: CAWSKQVGTEAFF
cdr3_nt: TGTGCCTGGAGTAAACAGGTGGGAACTGAAGCTTTCTTT

v_call: TRBV7-2
d_call: .
j_call: TRBJ1-1
clone_size: .
cdr3_aa: CASSPSGGYGTEAFF
cdr3_nt: TGTGCCAGCAGCCCCTCGGGGGGCTATGGCACTGAAGCTTTCTTT

v_call: TRBV14
d_call: .
j_call: TRBJ1-6
clone_size: .
cdr3_aa: CASSQIRGSGGSPLHF
cdr3_nt: TGTGCCAGCAGCCAAATAAGGGGTTCGGGGGGTTCACCCCTCCACTTT

v_call: TRBV7-2
d_call: TRBD2
j_call: TRBJ2-3
clone_size: .
cdr3_aa: CASSQGLDGTDTQYF
cdr3_nt: TGTGCCAGCAGCCAAGGACTAGACGGCACAGATACGCAGTATTTT

v_call: TRBV18
d_call: .
j_call: TRBJ2-5
clone_size: .
cdr3_aa: CASSVMGRQETQYF
cdr3_nt: TGTGCCAGCTCAGTAATGGGCAGGCAAGAGACCCAGTACTTC

v_call: TRBV18
d_call: TRBD2
j_call: TRBJ2-5
clone_size: .
cdr3_aa: CASSPLAGVQETQYF
cdr3_nt: TGTGCCAGCTCACCTCTAGCGGGGGTACAAGAGACCCAGTACTTC

v_call: TRBV30
d_call: TRBD1
j_call: TRBJ2-7
clone_size: .
cdr3_aa: CAFNRGEYEQYF
cdr3_nt: TGTGCCTTCAACAGGGGGGAATACGAGCAGTACTTC

v_call: TRBV5-4
d_call: .
j_call: TRBJ1-4
clone_size: .
cdr3_aa: CASSLRTDLAAKLFF
cdr3_nt: TGTGCCAGCAGCTTACGGACTGATTTAGCGGCTAAACTGTTTTTT

v_call: TRBV28
d_call: TRBD1
j_call: TRBJ1-2
clone_size: .
cdr3_aa: CASSLQDRDYGYTF
cdr3_nt: TGTGCCAGCAGTTTACAGGACAGGGACTATGGCTACACCTTC

v_call: TRBV14
d_call: TRBD2
j_call: TRBJ2-2
clone_size: .
cdr3_aa: CASSPSRGGPGELFF
cdr3_nt: TGTGCCAGCAGCCCTAGTCGCGGGGGGCCCGGGGAGCTGTTTTTT

v_call: TRBV11-2
d_call: TRBD2
j_call: TRBJ2-3
clone_size: .
cdr3_aa: CASSPSGTSILSTDTQYF
cdr3_nt: TGTGCCAGCAGCCCCTCCGGGACTAGCATTCTCAGCACAGATACGCAGTATTTT